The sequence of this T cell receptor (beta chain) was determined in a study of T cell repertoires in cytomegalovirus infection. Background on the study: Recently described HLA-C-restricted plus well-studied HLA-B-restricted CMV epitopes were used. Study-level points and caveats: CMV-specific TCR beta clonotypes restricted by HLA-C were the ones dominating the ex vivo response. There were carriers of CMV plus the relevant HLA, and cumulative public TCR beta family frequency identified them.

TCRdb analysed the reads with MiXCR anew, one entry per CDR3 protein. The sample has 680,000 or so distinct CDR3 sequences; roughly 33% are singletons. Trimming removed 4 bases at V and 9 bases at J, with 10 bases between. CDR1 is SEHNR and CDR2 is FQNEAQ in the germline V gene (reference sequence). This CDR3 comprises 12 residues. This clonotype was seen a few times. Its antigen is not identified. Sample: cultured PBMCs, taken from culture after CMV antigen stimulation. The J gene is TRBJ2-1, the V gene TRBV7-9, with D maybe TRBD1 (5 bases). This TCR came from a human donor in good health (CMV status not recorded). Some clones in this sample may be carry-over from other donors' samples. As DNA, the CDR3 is TGTGCCAGCAGCTCACAGGACGGTGAGCAGTTCTTC. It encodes CASSSQDGEQFF.